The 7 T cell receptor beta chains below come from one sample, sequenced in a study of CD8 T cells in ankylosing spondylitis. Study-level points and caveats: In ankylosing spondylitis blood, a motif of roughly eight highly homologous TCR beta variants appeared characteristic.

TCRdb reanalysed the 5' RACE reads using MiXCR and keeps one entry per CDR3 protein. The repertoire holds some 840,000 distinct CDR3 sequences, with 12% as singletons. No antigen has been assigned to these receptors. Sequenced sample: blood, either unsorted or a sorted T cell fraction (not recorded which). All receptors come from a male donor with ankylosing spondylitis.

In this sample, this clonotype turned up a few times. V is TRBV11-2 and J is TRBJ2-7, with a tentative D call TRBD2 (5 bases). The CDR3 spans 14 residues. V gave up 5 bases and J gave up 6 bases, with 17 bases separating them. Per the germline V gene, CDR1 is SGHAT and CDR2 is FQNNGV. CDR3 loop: CASSGIEGLGEQYF. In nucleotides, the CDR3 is TGTGCCAGCAGCGGGATTGAGGGATTGGGCGAGCAGTACTTC.

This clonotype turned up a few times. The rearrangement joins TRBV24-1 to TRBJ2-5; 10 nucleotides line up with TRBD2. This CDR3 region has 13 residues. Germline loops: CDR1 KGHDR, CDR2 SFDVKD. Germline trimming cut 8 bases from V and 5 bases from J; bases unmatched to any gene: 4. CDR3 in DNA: TGTGCCACCAACGGACTAGCGGAGGAGACCCAGTACTTC. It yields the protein CATNGLAEETQYF.

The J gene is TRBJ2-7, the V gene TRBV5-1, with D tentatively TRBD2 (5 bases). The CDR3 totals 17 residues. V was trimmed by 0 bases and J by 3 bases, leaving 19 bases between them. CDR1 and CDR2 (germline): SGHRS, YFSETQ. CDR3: CASSLGPPGRVGYEQYF. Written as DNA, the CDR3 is TGCGCCAGCAGCTTGGGCCCCCCGGGAAGGGTGGGCTACGAGCAGTACTTC.

The CDR3 spells CASSEGTHYNEQFF. DNA of the CDR3: TGTGCCAGCAGTGAGGGAACGCATTACAATGAGCAGTTCTTC. The rearrangement uses TRBV6-1 and TRBJ2-1; no firm D call. Trimming took 3 bases from V and 4 from J, leaving 10 bases between them. The germline V gene encodes CDR1 MNHNS and CDR2 SASEGT. This CDR3 is 14 amino acids long.

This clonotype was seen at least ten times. The CDR3 sequence: CASSHLGLNTEAFF. The CDR3, as DNA: TGCGCCAGCAGCCATCTCGGGCTGAACACTGAAGCTTTCTTT. The chain combines TRBV4-1 with TRBJ1-1; D gene ambiguous. The CDR3 runs to 14 residues. Germline CDR1 and CDR2: MGHRA and YSYEKL. Between the trimmed V and J ends, which lost 3 bases and 0 bases, there was a span of 8 bases.

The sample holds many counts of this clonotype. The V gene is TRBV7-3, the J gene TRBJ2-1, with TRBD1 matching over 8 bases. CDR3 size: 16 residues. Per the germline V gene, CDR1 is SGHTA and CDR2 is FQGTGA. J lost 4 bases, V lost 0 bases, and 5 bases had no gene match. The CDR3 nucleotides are TGTGCCAGCAGCTTAACGGGACAGGAAGATTACAATGAGCAGTTCTTC. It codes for CASSLTGQEDYNEQFF.

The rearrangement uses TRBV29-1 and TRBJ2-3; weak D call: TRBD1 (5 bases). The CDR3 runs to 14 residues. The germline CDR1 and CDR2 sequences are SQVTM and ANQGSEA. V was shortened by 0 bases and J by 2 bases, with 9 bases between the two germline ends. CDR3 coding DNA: TGCAGCGTTGAAGACTCGACAGTCACAGATACGCAGTATTTT. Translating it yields CSVEDSTVTDTQYF.